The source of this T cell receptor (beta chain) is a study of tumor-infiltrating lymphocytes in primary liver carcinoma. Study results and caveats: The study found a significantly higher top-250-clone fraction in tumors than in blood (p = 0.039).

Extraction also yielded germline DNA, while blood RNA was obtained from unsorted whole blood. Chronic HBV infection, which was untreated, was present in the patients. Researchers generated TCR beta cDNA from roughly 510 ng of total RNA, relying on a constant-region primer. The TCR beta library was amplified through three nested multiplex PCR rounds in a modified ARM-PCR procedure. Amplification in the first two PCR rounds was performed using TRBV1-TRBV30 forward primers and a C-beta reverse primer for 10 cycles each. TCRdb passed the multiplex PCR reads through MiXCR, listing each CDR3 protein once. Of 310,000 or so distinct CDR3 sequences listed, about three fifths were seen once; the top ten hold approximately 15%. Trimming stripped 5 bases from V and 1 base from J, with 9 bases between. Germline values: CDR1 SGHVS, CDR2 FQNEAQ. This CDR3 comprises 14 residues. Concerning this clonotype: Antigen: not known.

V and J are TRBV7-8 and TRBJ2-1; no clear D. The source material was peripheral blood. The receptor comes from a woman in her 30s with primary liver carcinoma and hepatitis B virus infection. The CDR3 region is CASSPHGSYNEQFF. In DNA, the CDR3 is TGTGCCAGCAGCCCACACGGGTCCTACAATGAGCAGTTCTTC.